The 17 T cell receptor beta chains given below trace back to one sample, sequenced in a study of Graves' ophthalmopathy and Graves' hyperthyroidism. The authors amplified TCR beta CDR3 regions, and they did so from RNA transcripts for repertoire sequencing. Scientists carried out first-round RT-PCR using HTBI primers and then a second-round multiplex PCR. MiXCR was run by TCRdb on the multiplex PCR reads, yielding one entry per CDR3 protein. This sample yields about 400,000 distinct CDR3 sequences, of which over 20% are seen a single time; more than 2.5% belongs to the top ten. Sequencing was carried out using peripheral blood. The receptors here all came from a young woman with stable Graves' hyperthyroidism.

The table lists this clonotype with many counts. The chain has TRBV7-2 and TRBJ1-5; D is unclear. Per the germline V gene, CDR1 is SGHTA and CDR2 is FQGNSA. V was pared by 0 bases and J by 8 bases, with 5 bases between. The CDR3 totals 12 residues. CDR3 bases: TGTGCCAGCAGCTTAGCTTTTGAGCCCCAGCATTTT. This translates into CASSLAFEPQHF. The full variable domain, its missing parts supplied by reference TRBV7-2 and TRBJ1-5, is GAGVSQSPSNKVTEKGKDVELRCDPISGHTALYWYRQSLGQGLEFLIYFQGNSAPDKSGLPSDRFSAERTGGSVSTLTIQRTQQEDSAVYLCASSLAFEPQHFGDGTRLSIL.

Ten or more counts support this clonotype. The chain carries TRBV7-8 and TRBJ1-2; D remains unclear. Trimming removed 1 base at V and 5 bases at J, with 11 bases between. The CDR3 is made up of 14 amino acids. Germline-derived CDR1 and CDR2 are SGHVS and FQNEAQ. The CDR3 protein is CASSLDPMEYGYTF. The CDR3 DNA reads TGTGCCAGCAGCTTAGATCCCATGGAATATGGCTACACCTTC.

This clonotype was seen many times. This chain uses TRBV30 with TRBJ1-1; no clear D. The CDR3 has 14 amino acids. Trimming pared 0 bases from V and 0 bases from J, leaving 8 bases between. Germline values: CDR1 GTSNPN, CDR2 SVGIG (reference sequence). CDR3 in DNA: TGTGCCTGGAGTGTAACAGCCATGAACACTGAAGCTTTCTTT. Protein product: CAWSVTAMNTEAFF.

This clonotype was seen repeatedly, ten times or more. This chain uses TRBV29-1 with TRBJ2-6, with unresolved D. V lost 4 bases to trimming and J lost 4 bases, with 8 bases between them. The CDR3 runs to 13 residues. Germline V lookup: CDR1 SQVTM, CDR2 ANQGSEA. As DNA, the CDR3 is TGCAGCGTTGGGGGAACCGGGGCCAACGTCCTGACTTTC. Protein sequence: CSVGGTGANVLTF.

The chain uses TRBV7-2 and TRBJ2-5; weak D call: TRBD1 (6 bases). The ends were cut back, 5 bases at V and 7 bases at J, with 11 bases in the middle. The V gene's germline CDR1 is SGHTA and CDR2 FQGNSA. CDR3 length equals 12 residues. The CDR3 DNA reads as TGTGCCAGCAGCCAGGGGATTGGGACCCAGTACTTC. Its protein is CASSQGIGTQYF. Full variable domain (rest looked up from reference TRBV7-2 and TRBJ2-5): GAGVSQSPSNKVTEKGKDVELRCDPISGHTALYWYRQSLGQGLEFLIYFQGNSAPDKSGLPSDRFSAERTGGSVSTLTIQRTQQEDSAVYLCASSQGIGTQYFGPGTRLLVL.

This clonotype was picked up many times. The rearrangement uses TRBV4-3 and TRBJ2-7, with 10 positions matching TRBD2. Germline V gene data show CDR1 as LGHNA and CDR2 as YSLEER. The junction had 6 bases not matched to a gene; V was cut back by 4 bases and J by 3 bases. The CDR3 extends over 15 amino acids. CDR3 in amino acids: CASSLDSGRFYEQYF. CDR3 coding DNA: TGCGCCAGCAGCCTAGATAGCGGGAGGTTCTACGAGCAGTACTTC.

V usage is TRBV7-2 and J usage is TRBJ2-7; no definite D call. Germline lookup yields CDR1 SGHTA and CDR2 FQGNSA. This CDR3 has 14 residues. Trimming pared 1 base from V and 7 bases from J, leaving 14 bases between. The CDR3 DNA sequence: TGTGCCAGCAGCTTAGTGTCCTTCGGCAATGAGCAGTACTTC. Amino acids: CASSLVSFGNEQYF. The whole variable domain, remainder taken from reference TRBV7-2 and TRBJ2-7, is GAGVSQSPSNKVTEKGKDVELRCDPISGHTALYWYRQSLGQGLEFLIYFQGNSAPDKSGLPSDRFSAERTGGSVSTLTIQRTQQEDSAVYLCASSLVSFGNEQYFGPGTRLTVT.

The DNA for the CDR3 is TGTGCCGACCTCCGGGACAGGAGGTCCTACGAGCAGTACTTC. Encoded protein: CADLRDRRSYEQYF. The chain couples TRBV6-2 or TRBV6-3 to TRBJ2-7, with TRBD1 identical over 8 bases. Germline V gene sequence: CDR1 MNHEY, CDR2 SVGEGT. V dropped 11 bases and J dropped 1; count of bases not matched to a gene: 10. The CDR3 sequence is 14 residues long.

This clonotype was counted at least ten times. The chain employs TRBV6-4 and TRBJ2-2, with 7 positions matching TRBD1. V was pared by 6 bases and J by 1 base, with 11 bases of the junction left unmatched. The CDR3 is 17 amino acids. Germline V CDR1 and CDR2: MRHNA, SNTAGT. CDR3 sequence (DNA): TGTGCCAGCAGGACCGGACAGGTCTATGGGAACACCGGGGAGCTGTTTTTT. Translation: CASRTGQVYGNTGELFF.

A word on this clonotype: Possible read error: a much larger clone is one base away. V and J are TRBV30 and TRBJ2-5; weak D call: TRBD2 (6 bases). Germline CDR1 is GTSNPN and CDR2 is SVGIG (reference sequence). V lost 7 bases and J lost 5, with 17 bases in between. This CDR3 spans 13 amino acids. CDR3 DNA: TGTGCCTTCTCCACGGGAGAGGCCGAGACCCAGTACTTC. Translation: CAFSTGEAETQYF.

This clonotype was observed a handful of times. This rearrangement joins TRBV5-6 to TRBJ2-5; unclear D gene. CDR1 and CDR2 from the germline V gene are SGHDT and YYEEEE. Between the trimmed V and J ends, which lost 4 bases and 1 base, there was a span of 5 bases. The CDR3 is 12 amino acids. CDR3 in amino acids: CASSGLQETQYF. The CDR3 DNA sequence: TGTGCCAGCAGCGGGCTCCAAGAGACCCAGTACTTC.

The rearrangement uses TRBV7-9 and TRBJ2-7; TRBD2 might be the D (6 bases). The CDR3 has 14 amino acids. Germline CDR1 reads SEHNR; CDR2 reads FQNEAQ (reference sequence). Trimming left V 5 bases short and J 6 bases short, with 17 bases between. The CDR3, as DNA: TGTGCCAGCAGCCGTGCGGTGGGACTTAGCGAGCAGTACTTC. Its protein is CASSRAVGLSEQYF.

This clonotype was counted at least ten times. The rearrangement uses TRBV20-1 and TRBJ1-6; possible D gene TRBD1, 6 bases. The length of the CDR3 is 15 residues. Germline-derived CDR1 and CDR2 are DFQATT and SNEGSKA (reference sequence). The V end was cut by 0 bases, the J end by 6 bases, with 12 bases between. The CDR3 sequence: CSARDRGRSNSPLHF. The CDR3 DNA is TGCAGTGCTAGAGATAGGGGGAGGTCTAATTCACCCCTCCACTTT.

This clonotype has a handful of counts. This chain links TRBV6-1 with TRBJ1-5; 9 bases map to TRBD1. The CDR3 length is 15 residues. Unmatched junction bases numbered 11, after V lost 7 bases and J lost 7 bases. The germline V gene encodes CDR1 MNHNS and CDR2 SASEGT. The CDR3, as DNA: TGTGCCAGCACCCCCTCGGGACAGGGAGGACAGCCCCAGCATTTT. It translates to CASTPSGQGGQPQHF.

This clonotype was seen many times. This chain joins TRBV25-1 and TRBJ2-7, with 7 bases fitting TRBD2. The junction had 10 bases not matched to a gene; V was cut back by 2 bases and J by 3 bases. CDR1 is MGHDK, CDR2 SYGVNS, per germline. The CDR3 extends over 16 amino acids. The CDR3 DNA reads TGTGCCAGCAGTGAAAGTGGAGGGAGGGCCCTCTACGAGCAGTACTTC. Encoded protein: CASSESGGRALYEQYF.

This clonotype was counted at least ten times. This chain links TRBV10-3 with TRBJ2-5; the D gene could be TRBD1 or TRBD2 (6 bases each). Germline lookup yields CDR1 ENHRY and CDR2 SYGVKD. This CDR3 has 12 amino acids. The V end was cut by 8 bases, the J end by 3 bases, with 10 bases between. Here the CDR3 DNA reads TGTGCCATCGGGGGGCAAAAAGAGACCCAGTACTTC. Its translation: CAIGGQKETQYF.

The chain carries TRBV30 and TRBJ2-2, with D uncertain. Trimming removed 2 bases at V and 5 bases at J, with 9 bases between. Germline CDR1 is GTSNPN and CDR2 is SVGIG (reference sequence). The CDR3 totals 13 residues. Written as DNA, the CDR3 is TGTGCCTGGAGTCGTCCCCTTACCGGGGAGCTGTTTTTT. Translated, it gives CAWSRPLTGELFF.